The T cell receptor beta chain described here comes from a study of beta chain features in type 1 diabetes. The CDR3 is 13 residues long. V was trimmed by 5 bases and J by 2 bases, leaving 9 bases between them. CDR1 SGHTA and CDR2 FQGNSA come from the germline V gene. Expressed TCRB transcripts got sequenced, as all isolated RNA was reverse transcribed. The assay was immunoSEQ multiplex PCR, and TCRdb's table has in-frame clones only and misses some. Of about 360,000 clones detected, roughly 12% appear once; the ten largest clones hold roughly 0.015%. This clone was observed a few times. Specimen: naive CD4+ T cells from blood. The chain has TRBV7-2 and TRBJ1-1; D not resolved. This receptor was taken from a man aged 18 to 29 in good health. The CDR3 sequence is CASSLPINTEAFF. The CDR3 DNA sequence: TGTGCCAGCAGCCTACCGATCAACACTGAAGCTTTCTTT.